This T cell receptor beta chain stems from a study of shared clonotypes between healthy human individuals (dated by TCRdb to 2020 to 2021). With respect to the entire study: A couple of women and three men aged 18 to 49 years were included in the cohort. For each donor, CD4 naive and CD4 memory were each run on three plates, CD8 naive on two plates, and CD8 memory on one plate. Blood TCR repertoires of four to six healthy adults were deeply sequenced to estimate repertoire size and the extent of clonotype sharing between individuals. To increase sequencing depth and limit assay-specific biases, different laboratories used diverse techniques to prepare libraries and sequence TCR repertoires. Between about 0.85 and 10 billion PBMCs per donor were obtained by leukapheresis. What the study reported, not specific to this receptor: Sharing across a few donors was observed for 5% to 6.5% of naive CD4, about 3.2% of naive CD8, 2.3% of memory CD4, and around 0.4% of memory CD8 clonotypes. Sampling was limited to blood, and TCR repertoires in tissue likely differ from TCR repertoires in blood. Clonotypes shared by all four sorted-subset donors showed higher generation probabilities than non-shared clonotypes. Even with the large sequencing depth, rarefaction of the sorted-subset datasets indicated that sequencing was incomplete. Pairwise subsampling led to the expectation that sequencing depth would affect the degree of clonotype sharing among donors. The genetic and exposure-history diversity represented was limited by the small number of donors. Naive subsets generally had larger estimated clonotype richness than memory subsets.

TCR CDR3 regions were amplified from genomic DNA by multiplex PCR using the deep immunoSEQ assay. Extracted genomic DNA from each cell subset was distributed evenly across all wells of several immunoSEQ 96-well plates, and each plate was treated as a replicate. For sorted subsets, each replicate PCR was loaded with roughly 190 ng genomic DNA, equivalent to about 30,000 T cell genomes. Purified libraries were quantified with a Qubit 3.0 fluorometer, sized on a Bioanalyzer 2100, and re-quantified with the KAPA Library Quantification kit. Every immunoSEQ 96-well plate was sequenced on a dedicated single-read 150-cycle Illumina NextSeq 550 flow cell. Processing in the source paper ran as follows. Because the immunoSEQ output held only junctional sequences and lacked quality scores, the filtering could not match the filtering applied to full-length reads. Sequences were annotated with PyIR, a Python wrapper for IgBLAST v1.9, using IMGT germline references to assign V/J genes and CDR3. Reads with weak V/J assignments (E-value above 1e-6), missing CDR3, stop codons, out-of-frame junctions, or ambiguous translated residues were removed. V3J clonotypes were defined as sequences sharing an identical inferred V gene, J gene, and CDR3 amino acid sequence. To compute the percentage overlap between repertoires, the number of shared unique clonotypes was divided by the size of the smaller repertoire. Repertoire richness was assessed with RTK rarefaction, the Chao1 estimator, and Recon v2.1 estimates of unobserved clonotypes. Generation probabilities were computed with OLGA for all TCRbeta clonotypes obtained by the gDNA method from several donors. What TCRdb holds here is the immuneACCESS table cut down to in-frame rearrangements. Part of the clones is not present; checked against another copy, under half of the missing clones reflect an unresolved V gene, and the others are unexplained. D and trimming come from the DNA, and the V and J calls and clone size come from that table. This sample lists fewer than 400,000 clones; under 80% were detected once. The ten most abundant clones make up 10% to 13% of the sample.

Turning to this clone: Its target antigen remains unknown. Qualities for individual bases were not recorded, and no much larger clone is one base off.

V sheds 0 bases and J sheds 0 bases, leaving 12 bases between their ends. Reading the germline V gene gives CDR1 SGHRS and CDR2 YFSETQ. The CDR3 numbers 16 residues from cysteine through phenylalanine. CDR3 DNA is the only sequence kept; it has 48 bases, read in frame from the first base. Donors were healthy HIV-negative adults with no recently reported acute infections or vaccinations. All donors were Caucasian adults living in Nashville, Tennessee, USA. Magnetic negative selection was used to enrich CD4+ T cells, after which naive cells were positively selected on CD45RA and the negative fraction became the memory subset. Blood was collected by leukapheresis, and PBMCs were isolated by Ficoll-Histopaque density gradient centrifugation and then cryopreserved in liquid nitrogen vapor phase. Analytical flow cytometry was used to check the purity and quantity of every magnetically sorted T cell population. Genomic DNA was isolated from each sorted fraction and quantified by UV absorbance on a Nanodrop 2000c.

This sequence uses TRBV5-1 and TRBJ1-1; the D gene is perhaps TRBD1, from 5 matching bases. The source is a man under 40 in good health. Sequenced material: memory CD4+ T cells sorted from blood. This specimen's cell subset or site label, interpreted: CD45RA-negative fraction. The CDR3 amino acid sequence is: CASSLGQSSLNTEAFF. DNA sequence: TGCGCCAGCAGCTTGGGACAGTCAAGCTTGAACACTGAAGCTTTCTTT.